This TCR beta chain came from a study of blood T cell repertoires in COVID-19 (dated by TCRdb to about 2020). About the investigation overall: The collaborator samples originated in the United States, Italy and Spain and spanned the acute and convalescent phases of COVID-19. The prospective study material was composed of cDNA or gDNA derived from T cells, B-cell-depleted T cells, or PBMCs. Deeply sampled blood TCRbeta repertoires from subjects exposed to, actively infected with, or recovered from COVID-19 were included in the dataset. The repertoires were released in a freely available public database meant as a resource for research on the immune response to SARS-CoV-2. Samples were obtained from the ongoing ImmuneRACE study (first 160 participants) and from approximately 1,200 subjects provided by 6 global collaborators. Nearly every sample came with metadata listing a de-identified subject ID, COVID-19 status, age in years and sex. HLA class I and class II types, where available, came from metadata supplied by the sample provider rather than from assay-based typing.

Points the paper makes about the study in general: The amount of clinical and demographic metadata varied by source and participant and was provided uncurated.

The immunoSEQ Assay, a bias-controlled multiplex PCR, was used to amplify TCRbeta CDR3 regions from genomic DNA. The study's own analysis went as follows. The number of nucleated cells in each sample was estimated by amplification of reference gene primers within the assay. Sequence reads were collapsed and filtered to measure the absolute abundance of every unique TCRbeta CDR3 rearrangement. Productive Simpson clonality was computed per sample as the square root of Simpson's diversity index over productive rearrangements. Not all clones reach the TCRdb copy of this immuneACCESS table, which keeps in-frame sequences only. Checked studies attribute under half of the gap to unresolved V genes and leave the rest unexplained. That table gives V, J and clone size, and the DNA gave D and trimming. This sample is represented by approximately 270,000 clones; over 80% of them were singletons. The ten largest clones capture approximately 1.3% of the sample.

On this clone: Its cognate antigen has yet to be identified. No much larger clone exists at a distance of one base, and base qualities are not known.

Trimming removed 5 bases from V and 1 base from J; the gene matches leave 7 bases unexplained. The CDR3 starts with the cysteine, ends with the phenylalanine, and has 16 residues. The CDR3 DNA has 48 bases and is translated from base 1. The germline V gene supplies CDR1 KGHDR and CDR2 SFDVKD. In the prospective study, participants were about 18 to 89 years old, resided in about two dozen geographic areas of the United States, and were enrolled through a virtual design. In the prospective study, cohorts were assigned on the basis of participant-reported clinical history obtained from a screening survey and a study questionnaire. In the prospective study, mobile phlebotomists collected whole blood, serum and a nasopharyngeal or oropharyngeal swab from each participant. Additional blood draws and questionnaires over an approximately 2-month period could optionally be provided by prospective study participants. Prospective study blood samples were shipped either frozen or at room temperature before DNA extraction.

The receptor was isolated from a human donor in a cohort exposed to, infected with or recovered from COVID-19 (not recorded which). The donor label of this sample is uncertain. Sequences were obtained from PBMCs or T cells enriched from blood (not recorded which). The rearrangement combines TRBV24-1 with TRBJ1-1; TRBD1 fits 9 bases in the junction. The nucleotide sequence reads TGTGCCACCAGTGGCCGTGGACAGGGGACGAACACTGAAGCTTTCTTT. It is translated as CATSGRGQGTNTEAFF.